The subject of this entry is one T cell receptor beta chain. No antigen is known for it. A much larger clonotype is one base distant, so this may be a read error. TCR beta CDR3 regions were amplified from RNA transcripts. The TCR CDR3 was subjected to a first round of RT-PCR using the HTBI primer set and the Qiagen OneStep RT-PCR kit. Libraries were constructed in a second round of multiplex PCR, after which size selection and purification were carried out. The libraries were sequenced on an Illumina HiSeq2000 using paired-end 100 bp reads. As for the authors' bioinformatics: SOAPnuke was used to process the raw data, with reads discarded if the reads contained adapters or uncalled bases, had a mean Phred below 15, or lacked an exact constant-primer or identifier match. COPE v1.2.5 was used to merge high-quality paired reads, and clonotypes were defined as unique nucleotide sequences. MiTCR v1.1 was used to align the clonotypes against IMGT TRBV, TRBD and TRBJ reference segments. The analysis was restricted to V-J combinations with a frequency above 0.0001, which together covered about 99% of the repertoires. The TCS score was defined as F50 (clonal expansion) divided by E x V (chaos), with BLOSUM62-based TCRdist calculated between CDR3 peptides within each V-J. Welch's t-statistics and random forest reduced approximately 520 V-J features to 10 to 15, which were used in a naive Bayes classifier (R e1071). TCRdb ran its own pipeline on the public reads, namely fastp trimming at Q25 and MiXCR clone calling, and kept in-frame beta chains. Identical CDR3 proteins give one entry, which carries the most common genes and DNA. TCRdb's processing, not the study's, gives the V and J calls here. The sample includes approximately 150,000 distinct CDR3 sequences, with about a tenth observed a single time. The ten largest make up around 20% of the sample.

This sample was taken from a study of T cells in Graves' hyperthyroidism and ophthalmopathy (dated by TCRdb to between 2018 and 2020). About the study as a whole: Peripheral blood was sampled at the time of initial diagnosis, prior to any treatment. The study also compared thyroid tissue and blood T-cell repertoires from about 6 Graves' hyperthyroidism patients. An independent validation cohort of about 20 hyperthyroidism patients and approximately 16 patients who later progressed to ophthalmopathy tested prospective prediction of ophthalmopathy. The approximately 100 discovery patients were randomly divided into training and test sets at a 7:3 ratio. A discovery cohort of roughly 96 patients, approximately 44 with Graves' ophthalmopathy and fewer than 65 with stable Graves' hyperthyroidism, was used to find distinguishing TCR V-J signatures. Following sampling, methimazole starting at 30 mg daily was given to hyperthyroidism patients, and high-dose intravenous methylprednisolone was given to ophthalmopathy patients. According to the paper, TCR Vbeta CDR3 sequencing was carried out on 135 peripheral blood samples, which came from around 43 ophthalmopathy, approximately 72 hyperthyroidism and some 17 progressor patients. Paper-wide results and their limitations: Blood samples also contained most of the expanded thyroid clonotypes (frequency above 0.001), which suggests that blood repertoires may reflect thyroid immune responses. In cross-validation, a model built on a 13 V-J signature told ophthalmopathy apart from stable hyperthyroidism with 85% to 90% sensitivity and 81% to 82% specificity, and in testing the same model reached 80%/75%. In validation, the model predicted progression to ophthalmopathy a median of roughly 6.2 months before onset, with roughly 68% sensitivity and almost 75% specificity. Sample size was not statistically predetermined, and investigators were not blinded to group allocation.

The CDR3 holds 15 amino acids from the cysteine to the phenylalanine. Left in the record is the CDR3 DNA by itself, 45 bases read in frame from the first base. In the germline V gene, CDR1 corresponds to KGHSH and CDR2 to LQKENI. V is cut by 6 bases and J by 4 bases, and the space between the germline ends is 17 bases. Hyperthyroidism patients were aged 18 to 65 years and newly diagnosed, with disease duration of less than 2 months. Exclusion was applied to patients with uncontrolled infections, other autoimmune diseases, pregnancy or lactation. Diagnoses relied on clinical symptoms, serum thyroxine and TRAb, thyroid ultrasound and orbital computed tomography. For progressor patients, blood was drawn at the first diagnosis of hyperthyroidism, before any ophthalmopathy symptoms had appeared. PBMCs were separated from 10 ml of fresh peripheral blood using Ficoll-Paque density gradient centrifugation. Progressor patients were defined as those initially diagnosed with Graves' hyperthyroidism in whom ophthalmopathy developed during follow-up. Trizol reagent was used to extract total RNA, and RNA quality was then checked on an Agilent 2100 Bioanalyzer.

Sequencing was done on a sample of blood. The source is a young woman with Graves' hyperthyroidism that later progressed to Graves' ophthalmopathy. This sequence uses TRBV18 and TRBJ2-3, and the D gene may be TRBD1, 6 bases matching. The CDR3 region has the sequence CASSHRVGAPDTQYF. The DNA sequence reads TGTGCCAGCTCCCACAGAGTGGGGGCCCCAGATACGCAGTATTTT. The variable domain in full, with residues beyond the CDR3 obtained from the reference TRBV18 and TRBJ2-3 genes, is NAGVMQNPRHLVRRRGQEARLRCSPMKGHSHVYWYRQLPEEGLKFMVYLQKENIIDESGMPKERFSAEFPKEGPSILRIQQVVRGDSAAYFCASSHRVGAPDTQYFGPGTRLTVL.